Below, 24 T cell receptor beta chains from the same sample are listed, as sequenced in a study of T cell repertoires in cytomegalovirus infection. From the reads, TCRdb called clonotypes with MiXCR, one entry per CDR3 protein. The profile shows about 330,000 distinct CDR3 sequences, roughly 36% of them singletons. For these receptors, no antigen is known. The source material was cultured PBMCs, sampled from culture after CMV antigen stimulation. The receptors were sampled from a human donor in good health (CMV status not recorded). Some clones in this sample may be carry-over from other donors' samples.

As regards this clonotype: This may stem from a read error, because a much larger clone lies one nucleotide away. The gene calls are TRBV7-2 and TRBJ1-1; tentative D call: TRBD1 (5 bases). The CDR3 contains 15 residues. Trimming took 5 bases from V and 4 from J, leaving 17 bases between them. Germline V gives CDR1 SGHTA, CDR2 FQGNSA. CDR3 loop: CASSPRGGGITEAFF. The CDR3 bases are TGTGCCAGCAGCCCACGGGGGGGAGGGATCACTGAAGCTTTCTTT.

The CDR3 region has the DNA TGTGCCAGCAGTTACTCAAGGACTAGGAATGAGCAGTTCTTC. Protein product: CASSYSRTRNEQFF. The chain uses TRBV6-2 or TRBV6-3 and TRBJ2-1; the match to TRBD2 covers 7 bases. Germline lookup yields CDR1 MNHEY and CDR2 SVGEGT. The junction had 3 bases not matched to a gene; V was cut back by 0 bases and J by 7 bases. The CDR3 spans 14 residues.

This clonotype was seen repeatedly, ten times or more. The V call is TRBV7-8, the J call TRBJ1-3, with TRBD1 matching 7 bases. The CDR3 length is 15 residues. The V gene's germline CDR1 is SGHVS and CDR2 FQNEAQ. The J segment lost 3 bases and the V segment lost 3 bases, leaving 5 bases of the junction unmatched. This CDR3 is CASSFDRDSGNTIYF. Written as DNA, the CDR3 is TGTGCCAGCAGCTTCGACCGGGACAGTGGAAACACCATATATTTT.

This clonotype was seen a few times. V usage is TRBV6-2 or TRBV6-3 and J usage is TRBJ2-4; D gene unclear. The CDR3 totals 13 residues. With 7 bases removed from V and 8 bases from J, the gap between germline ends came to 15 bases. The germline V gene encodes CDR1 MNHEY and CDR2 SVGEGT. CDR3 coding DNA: TGTGCCAGCATCGGGTCTGGGTCAGACATTCAGTACTTC. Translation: CASIGSGSDIQYF.

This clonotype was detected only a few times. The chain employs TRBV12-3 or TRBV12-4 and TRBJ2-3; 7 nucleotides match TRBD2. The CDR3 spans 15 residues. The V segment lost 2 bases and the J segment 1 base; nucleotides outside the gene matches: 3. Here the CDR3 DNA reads TGTGCCAGCAGTTTACTTCGGGAGGGCACAGATACGCAGTATTTT. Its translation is CASSLLREGTDTQYF.

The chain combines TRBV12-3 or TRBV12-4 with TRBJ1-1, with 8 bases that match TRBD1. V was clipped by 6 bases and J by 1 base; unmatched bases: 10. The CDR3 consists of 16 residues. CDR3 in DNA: TGTGCCAGCAGCCAGGACAGGGAAACTGGGAACACTGAAGCTTTCTTT. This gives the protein CASSQDRETGNTEAFF.

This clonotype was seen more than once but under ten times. In nucleotides, the CDR3 is TGTGCCAGCAGGGTCACGAATGAGCAGTTCTTC. This translates into CASRVTNEQFF. V gene TRBV6-2 or TRBV6-3 combines with J gene TRBJ2-1, with D hard to call. Trimming pared 6 bases from V and 7 bases from J, leaving 7 bases between. This CDR3 spans 11 amino acids. CDR1 and CDR2 from the germline V gene are MNHEY and SVGEGT.

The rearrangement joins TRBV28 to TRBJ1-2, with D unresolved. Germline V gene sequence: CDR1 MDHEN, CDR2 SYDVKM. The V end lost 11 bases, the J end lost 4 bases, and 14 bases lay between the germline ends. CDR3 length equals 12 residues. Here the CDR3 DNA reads TGTGCCGTGGAGCAGTTACTCTATGGCTACACCTTC. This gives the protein CAVEQLLYGYTF.

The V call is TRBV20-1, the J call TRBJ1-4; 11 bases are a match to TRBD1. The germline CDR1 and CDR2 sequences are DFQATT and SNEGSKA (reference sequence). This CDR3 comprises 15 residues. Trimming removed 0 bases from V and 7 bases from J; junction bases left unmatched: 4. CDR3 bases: TGCAGTGCTAGAGATGAGGGGACAGGGGGTGAAAAACTGTTTTTT. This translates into CSARDEGTGGEKLFF.

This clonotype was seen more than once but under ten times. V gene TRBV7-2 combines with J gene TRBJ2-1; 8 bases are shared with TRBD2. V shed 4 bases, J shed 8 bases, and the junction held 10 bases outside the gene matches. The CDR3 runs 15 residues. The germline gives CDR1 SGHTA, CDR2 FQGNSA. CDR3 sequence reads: CASSSSVSGVDEQFF. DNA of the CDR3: TGTGCCAGCAGCTCTAGTGTTAGCGGGGTTGATGAGCAGTTCTTC.

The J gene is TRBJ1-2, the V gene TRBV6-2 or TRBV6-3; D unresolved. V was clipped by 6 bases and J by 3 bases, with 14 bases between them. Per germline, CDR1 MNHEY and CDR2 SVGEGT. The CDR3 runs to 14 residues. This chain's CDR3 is CASRRTPADYGYTF. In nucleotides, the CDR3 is TGTGCCAGCAGACGAACCCCAGCTGACTATGGCTACACCTTC.

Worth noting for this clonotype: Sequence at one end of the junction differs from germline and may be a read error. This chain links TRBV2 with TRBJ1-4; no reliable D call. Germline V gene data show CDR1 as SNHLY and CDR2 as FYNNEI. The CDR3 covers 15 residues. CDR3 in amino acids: CASSEESLPNEKLFF. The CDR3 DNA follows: TGTGCCAGCAGCGAAGAAAGTCTTCCGAATGAAAAACTGTTTTTT.

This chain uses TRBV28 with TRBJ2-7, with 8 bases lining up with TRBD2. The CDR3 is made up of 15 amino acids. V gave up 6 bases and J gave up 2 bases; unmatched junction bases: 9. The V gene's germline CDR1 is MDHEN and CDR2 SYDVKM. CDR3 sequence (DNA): TGTGCCAGCAGCCCCCCGGGACTAGGGGCCTACGAGCAGTACTTC. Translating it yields CASSPPGLGAYEQYF.

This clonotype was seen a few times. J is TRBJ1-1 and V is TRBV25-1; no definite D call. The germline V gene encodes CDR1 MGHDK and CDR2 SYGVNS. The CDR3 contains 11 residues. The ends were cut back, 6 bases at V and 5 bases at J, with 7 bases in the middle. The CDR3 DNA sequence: TGTGCCAGCAGGAGGCTGACTGAAGCTTTCTTT. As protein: CASRRLTEAFF.

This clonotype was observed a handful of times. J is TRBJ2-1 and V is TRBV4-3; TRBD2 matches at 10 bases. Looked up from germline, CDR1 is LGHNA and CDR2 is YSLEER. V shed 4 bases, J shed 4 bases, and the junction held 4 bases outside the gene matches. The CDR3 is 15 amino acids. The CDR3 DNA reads TGCGCCAGCAGCCTGATTAGCGGGGGGTACAATGAGCAGTTCTTC. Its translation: CASSLISGGYNEQFF.

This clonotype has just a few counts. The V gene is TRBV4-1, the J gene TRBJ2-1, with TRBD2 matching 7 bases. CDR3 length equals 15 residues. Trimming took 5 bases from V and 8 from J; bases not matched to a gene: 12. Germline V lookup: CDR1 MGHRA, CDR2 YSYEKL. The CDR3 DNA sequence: TGCGCCAGCAGCGGACGACTAGCCCCTACGGATGAGCAGTTCTTC. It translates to CASSGRLAPTDEQFF.

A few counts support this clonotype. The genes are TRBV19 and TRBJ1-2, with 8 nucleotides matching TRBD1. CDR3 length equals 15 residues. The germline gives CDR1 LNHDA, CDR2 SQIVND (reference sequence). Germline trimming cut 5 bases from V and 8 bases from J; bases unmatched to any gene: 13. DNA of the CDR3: TGTGCCAGTAGTTCTAGTGGAGACAGGGGCCACGGCTACACCTTC. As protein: CASSSSGDRGHGYTF.

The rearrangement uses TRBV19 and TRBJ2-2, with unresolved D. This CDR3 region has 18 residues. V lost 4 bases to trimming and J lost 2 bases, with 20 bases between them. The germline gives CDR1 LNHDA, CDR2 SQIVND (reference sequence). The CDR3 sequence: CASSTHMDPRGNTGELFF. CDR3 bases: TGTGCCAGTAGTACCCATATGGACCCCCGAGGAAACACCGGGGAGCTGTTTTTT.

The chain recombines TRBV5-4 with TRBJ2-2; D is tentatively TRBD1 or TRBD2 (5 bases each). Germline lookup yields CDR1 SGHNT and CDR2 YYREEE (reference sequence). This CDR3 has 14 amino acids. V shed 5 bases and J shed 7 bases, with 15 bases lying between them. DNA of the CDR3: TGTGCCAGCAGTCCGGGACCTGGGAACGGGGAGCTGTTTTTT. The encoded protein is CASSPGPGNGELFF.

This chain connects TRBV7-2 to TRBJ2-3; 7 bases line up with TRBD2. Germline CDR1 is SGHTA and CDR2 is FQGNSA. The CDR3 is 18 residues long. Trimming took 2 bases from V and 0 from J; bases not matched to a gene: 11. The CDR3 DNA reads TGTGCCAGCAGCTTAACCCGGAGTAGCGGGTTTAGCACAGATACGCAGTATTTT. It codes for CASSLTRSSGFSTDTQYF. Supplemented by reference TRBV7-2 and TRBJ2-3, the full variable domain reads GAGVSQSPSNKVTEKGKDVELRCDPISGHTALYWYRQSLGQGLEFLIYFQGNSAPDKSGLPSDRFSAERTGGSVSTLTIQRTQQEDSAVYLCASSLTRSSGFSTDTQYFGPGTRLTVL.

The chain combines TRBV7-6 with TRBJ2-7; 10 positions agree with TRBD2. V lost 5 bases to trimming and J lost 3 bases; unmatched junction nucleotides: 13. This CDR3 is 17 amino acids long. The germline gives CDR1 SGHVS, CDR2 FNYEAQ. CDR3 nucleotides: TGTGCCAGCAGCGCAGGGGGGCTAGCGGGAGCCTTCTACGAGCAGTACGTC. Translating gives CASSAGGLAGAFYEQYV.

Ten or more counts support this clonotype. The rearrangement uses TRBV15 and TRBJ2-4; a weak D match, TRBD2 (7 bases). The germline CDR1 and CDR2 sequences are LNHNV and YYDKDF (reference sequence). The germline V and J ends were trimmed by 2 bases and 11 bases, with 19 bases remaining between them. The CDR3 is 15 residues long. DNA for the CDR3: TGTGCCACCAGCAGACGAGGGAGGGGGGAGATCGTTCAGTACTTC. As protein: CATSRRGRGEIVQYF.

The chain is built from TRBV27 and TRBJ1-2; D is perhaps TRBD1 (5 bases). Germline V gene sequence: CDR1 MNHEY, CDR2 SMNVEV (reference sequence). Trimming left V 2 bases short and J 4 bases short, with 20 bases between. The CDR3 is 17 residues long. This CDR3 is CASSLLRDSRRGYGYTF. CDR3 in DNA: TGTGCCAGCAGTTTACTCCGGGACTCTCGCCGGGGCTATGGCTACACCTTC.

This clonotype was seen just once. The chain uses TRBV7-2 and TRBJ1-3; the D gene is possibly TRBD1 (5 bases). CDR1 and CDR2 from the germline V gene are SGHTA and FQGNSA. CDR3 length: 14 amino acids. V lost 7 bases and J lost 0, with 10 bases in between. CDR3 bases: TGTGCCAGCACAGAACAGGTCTCTGGAAACACCATATATTTT. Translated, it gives CASTEQVSGNTIYF.